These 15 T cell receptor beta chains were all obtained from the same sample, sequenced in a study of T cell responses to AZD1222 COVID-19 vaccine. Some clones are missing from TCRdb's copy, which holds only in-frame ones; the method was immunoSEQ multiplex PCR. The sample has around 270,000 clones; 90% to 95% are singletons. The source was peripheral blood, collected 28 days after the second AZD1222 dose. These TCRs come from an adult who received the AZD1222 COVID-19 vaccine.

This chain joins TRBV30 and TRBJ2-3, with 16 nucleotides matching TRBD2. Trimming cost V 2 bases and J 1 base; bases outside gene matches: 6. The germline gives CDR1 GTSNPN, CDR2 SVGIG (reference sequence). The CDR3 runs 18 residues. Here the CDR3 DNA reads TGTGCCTGGAGTCGGGGGGGACTAGCGGGAGGGCGCACAGATACGCAGTATTTT. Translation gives CAWSRGGLAGGRTDTQYF.

This chain's CDR3 is CASSLIDRDNGYTF. In nucleotides, the CDR3 is TGTGCCAGCAGTCTAATAGACAGGGACAATGGCTACACCTTC. This chain joins TRBV28 and TRBJ1-2, with 7 bases lining up with TRBD1. This CDR3 region has 14 residues. The germline CDR1 and CDR2 sequences are MDHEN and SYDVKM. V shed 5 bases, J shed 6 bases, and the junction held 9 bases outside the gene matches.

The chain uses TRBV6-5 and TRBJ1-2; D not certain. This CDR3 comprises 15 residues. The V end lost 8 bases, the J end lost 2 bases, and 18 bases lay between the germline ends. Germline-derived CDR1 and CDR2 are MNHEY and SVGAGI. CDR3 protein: CASGPELLPNYGYTF. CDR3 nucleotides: TGTGCCAGCGGTCCCGAGCTCCTTCCCAACTATGGCTACACCTTC.

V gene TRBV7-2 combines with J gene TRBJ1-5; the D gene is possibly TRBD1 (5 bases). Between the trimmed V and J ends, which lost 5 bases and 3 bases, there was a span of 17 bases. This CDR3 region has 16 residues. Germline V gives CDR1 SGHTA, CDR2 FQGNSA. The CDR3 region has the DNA TGTGCCAGCAGCCCTCAGACAGACCGATTCAATCAGCCCCAGCATTTT. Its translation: CASSPQTDRFNQPQHF.

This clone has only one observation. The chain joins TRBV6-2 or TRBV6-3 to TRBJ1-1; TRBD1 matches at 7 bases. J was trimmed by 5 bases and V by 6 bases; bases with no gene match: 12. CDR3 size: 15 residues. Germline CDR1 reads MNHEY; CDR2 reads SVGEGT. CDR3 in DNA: TGTGCCAGCAGCCGCACCTCGACAGGGAGTACTGAAGCTTTCTTT. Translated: CASSRTSTGSTEAFF.

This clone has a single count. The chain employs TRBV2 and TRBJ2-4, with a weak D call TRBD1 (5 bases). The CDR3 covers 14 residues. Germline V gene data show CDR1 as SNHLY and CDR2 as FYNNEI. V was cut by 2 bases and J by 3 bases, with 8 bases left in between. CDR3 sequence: CASSEQGSKNIQYF. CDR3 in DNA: TGTGCCAGCAGTGAACAGGGAAGCAAAAACATTCAGTACTTC.

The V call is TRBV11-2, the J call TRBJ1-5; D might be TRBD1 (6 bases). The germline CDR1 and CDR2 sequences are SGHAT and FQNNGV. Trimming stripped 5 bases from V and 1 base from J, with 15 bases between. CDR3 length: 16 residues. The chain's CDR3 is CASSLRGGLSNQPQHF. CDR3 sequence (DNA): TGTGCCAGCAGCCTTAGGGGGGGGTTGAGCAATCAGCCCCAGCATTTT.

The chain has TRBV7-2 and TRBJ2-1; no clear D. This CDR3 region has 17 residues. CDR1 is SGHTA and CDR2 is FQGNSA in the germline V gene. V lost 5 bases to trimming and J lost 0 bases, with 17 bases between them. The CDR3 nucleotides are TGTGCCAGCAGCCGGGCTGTCTCTCCACTCTCCTACAATGAGCAGTTCTTC. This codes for CASSRAVSPLSYNEQFF.

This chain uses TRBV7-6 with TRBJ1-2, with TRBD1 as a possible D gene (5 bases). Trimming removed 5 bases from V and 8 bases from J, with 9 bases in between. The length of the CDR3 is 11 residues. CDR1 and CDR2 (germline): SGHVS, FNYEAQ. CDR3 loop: CASSRGEGYTF. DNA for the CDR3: TGTGCCAGCAGCCGGGGCGAGGGCTACACCTTC.

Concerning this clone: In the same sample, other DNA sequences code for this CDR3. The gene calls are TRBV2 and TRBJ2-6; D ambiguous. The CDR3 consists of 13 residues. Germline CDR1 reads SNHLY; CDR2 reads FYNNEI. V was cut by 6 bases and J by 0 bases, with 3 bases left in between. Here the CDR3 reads CASRDSGANVLTF. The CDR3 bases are TGTGCCAGCAGAGACTCTGGGGCCAACGTCCTGACTTTC.

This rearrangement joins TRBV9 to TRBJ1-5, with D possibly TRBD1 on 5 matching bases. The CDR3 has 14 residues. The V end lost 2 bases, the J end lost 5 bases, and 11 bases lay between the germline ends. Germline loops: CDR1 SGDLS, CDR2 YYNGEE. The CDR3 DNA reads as TGTGCCAGCAGCGTGAGAGGGACGGATCAGCCCCAGCATTTT. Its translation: CASSVRGTDQPQHF.

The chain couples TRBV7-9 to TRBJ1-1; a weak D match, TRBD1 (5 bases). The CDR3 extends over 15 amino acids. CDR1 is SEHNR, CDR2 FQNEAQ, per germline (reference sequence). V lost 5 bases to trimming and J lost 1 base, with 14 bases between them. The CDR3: CASSPPQAANTEAFF. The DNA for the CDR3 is TGTGCCAGCAGCCCCCCACAGGCAGCGAACACTGAAGCTTTCTTT.

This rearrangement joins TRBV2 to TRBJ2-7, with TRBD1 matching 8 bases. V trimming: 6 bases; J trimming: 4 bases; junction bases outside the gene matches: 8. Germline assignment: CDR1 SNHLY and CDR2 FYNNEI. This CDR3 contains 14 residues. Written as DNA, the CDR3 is TGTGCCAGCAGCCTCGAGACAGGGGTATACGAGCAGTACTTC. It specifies CASSLETGVYEQYF.

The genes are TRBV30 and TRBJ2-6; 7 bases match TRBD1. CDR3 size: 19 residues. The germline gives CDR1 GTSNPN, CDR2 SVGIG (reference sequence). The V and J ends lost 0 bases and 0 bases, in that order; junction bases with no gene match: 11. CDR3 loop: CAWSVRGRSLISGANVLTF. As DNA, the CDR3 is TGTGCCTGGAGTGTTAGGGGGCGGTCCCTTATCTCTGGGGCCAACGTCCTGACTTTC.

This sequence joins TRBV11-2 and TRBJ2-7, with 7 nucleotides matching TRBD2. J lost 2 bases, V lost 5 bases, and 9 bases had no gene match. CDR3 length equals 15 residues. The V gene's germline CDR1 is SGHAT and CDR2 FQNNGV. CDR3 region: CASSQRASGTYEQYF. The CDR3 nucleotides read TGTGCCAGCAGCCAGCGGGCTAGCGGAACCTACGAGCAGTACTTC.